One and the same sample provided the 9 T cell receptor beta chains below, sequenced in a study of shared clonotypes between healthy human individuals. Profiling relied on immunoSEQ multiplex PCR, and the TCRdb table lists in-frame clones only, not all of them. The sample includes roughly 1,500,000 clones, roughly 98% of them seen just once. Sequenced sample: naive CD4+ T cells sorted from blood. Described subset: CD45RA+ positively selected. These TCRs come from a man under 40 in good health.

The chain couples TRBV12-1 to TRBJ2-1; no DNA check was done on the table's D call, TRBD2. TRBV12-1 is a documented pseudogene. The CDR3 consists of 22 residues. Here the CDR3 DNA reads TGTGCCAGCAGCTTTGAATGCTGGGTGGGACTAGCGGGAGAGCGGGCCTACAATGAGCAGTTCTTC. It encodes CASSFECWVGLAGERAYNEQFF.

The count of this clone is one. This chain links TRBV7-9 with TRBJ1-5; D gene unclear. This CDR3 has 15 amino acids. V lost 1 base, J lost 4 bases, and 11 bases lay in between. Germline V gene data show CDR1 as SEHNR and CDR2 as FQNEAQ (reference sequence). The CDR3 sequence is CASSLVDVGNQPQHF. The DNA for the CDR3 is TGTGCCAGCAGCTTAGTGGACGTGGGAAATCAGCCCCAGCATTTT.

V usage is TRBV28 and J usage is TRBJ1-2; 11 bases fit TRBD1. The germline gives CDR1 MDHEN, CDR2 SYDVKM. The CDR3 covers 19 residues. Germline trimming cut 8 bases from V and 8 bases from J; bases unmatched to any gene: 25. The CDR3 here is CASQDWRPIGQGAKGGYTF. Here the CDR3 DNA reads TGTGCCAGCCAGGACTGGCGTCCCATCGGACAGGGGGCGAAAGGGGGCTACACCTTC.

This clone has only one observation. The sample contains more than one DNA sequence encoding this CDR3. V and J are TRBV7-9 and TRBJ1-2, with 7 bases aligning to TRBD1. Germline V gene sequence: CDR1 SEHNR, CDR2 FQNEAQ (reference sequence). The CDR3 is made up of 13 amino acids. V lost 5 bases and J lost 3; bases outside the gene matches: 3. The CDR3 sequence is CASSPGQYYGYTF. The CDR3 coding sequence is TGTGCCAGCAGCCCGGGACAGTACTATGGCTACACCTTC.

J is TRBJ1-1 and V is TRBV5-1; D not certain. Looked up from germline, CDR1 is SGHRS and CDR2 is YFSETQ. V was shortened by 2 bases and J by 3 bases, with 11 bases between the two germline ends. CDR3 size: 14 residues. CDR3 nucleotide sequence: TGCGCCAGCAGCTTCGGGTGGAAGGACACTGAAGCTTTCTTT. It specifies CASSFGWKDTEAFF.

The rearrangement links TRBV12-2 to TRBJ1-5; the table's D call, TRBD1, was not checked against the DNA. TRBV12-2 is given as a pseudogene. This CDR3 spans 21 amino acids. This CDR3 reads CASRTILLPGVGTYSNQPQHF. In DNA form, the CDR3 reads TGTGCAAGTCGCACGATCCTTCTTCCAGGGGTTGGAACTTATAGCAATCAGCCCCAGCATTTT.

The gene calls are TRBV18 and TRBJ2-7, with 8 bases identical to TRBD1. Trimming removed 4 bases from V and 1 base from J; junction bases left unmatched: 6. The germline V gene has CDR1 KGHSH and CDR2 LQKENI. The CDR3 length is 15 residues. The CDR3 spells CASSLDRGMSYEQYF. CDR3 coding DNA: TGTGCCAGCTCACTCGACAGGGGAATGTCCTACGAGCAGTACTTC.

This chain's CDR3 is CASSPRGVVETQYF. The CDR3, as DNA: TGCGCCAGCAGCCCTCGGGGAGTGGTCGAGACCCAGTACTTC. The chain uses TRBV5-1 and TRBJ2-5; TRBD2 might be the D (5 bases). Germline V gene lookup returns CDR1 SGHRS and CDR2 YFSETQ. The germline V and J ends were trimmed by 4 bases and 5 bases, with 15 bases remaining between them. The CDR3 runs to 14 residues.

The chain links TRBV5-1 to TRBJ2-1; 12 nucleotides match TRBD2. The CDR3 is 17 amino acids. V trimming: 1 base; J trimming: 8 bases; junction bases outside the gene matches: 10. Germline CDR1 and CDR2: SGHRS and YFSETQ. CDR3 coding DNA: TGCGCCAGCAGCTTGCCCCTAGCGGGAGGGTCATTTGATGAGCAGTTCTTC. Translated: CASSLPLAGGSFDEQFF.